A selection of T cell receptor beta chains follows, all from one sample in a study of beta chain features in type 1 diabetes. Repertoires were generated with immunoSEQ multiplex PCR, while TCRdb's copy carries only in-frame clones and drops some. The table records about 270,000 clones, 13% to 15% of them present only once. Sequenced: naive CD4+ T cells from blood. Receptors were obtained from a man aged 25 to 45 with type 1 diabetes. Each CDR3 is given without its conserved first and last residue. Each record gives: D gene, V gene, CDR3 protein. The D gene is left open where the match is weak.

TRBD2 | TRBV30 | AYQRDTDTQY
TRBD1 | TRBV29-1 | SVRTGGLNTEAF
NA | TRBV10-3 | AISESTQGITEAF
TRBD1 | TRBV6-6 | ASSDTGEETQY
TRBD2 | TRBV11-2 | ASTSGTYVGELF
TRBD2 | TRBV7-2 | ASSRSTSGETQY
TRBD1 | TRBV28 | ASSLSQGAREAF
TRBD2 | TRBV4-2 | ASSQPSGSSYNEQF
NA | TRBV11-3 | ASSTRKTGELF
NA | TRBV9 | ASSASQGNNQPQH
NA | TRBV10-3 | AILTGLKDTDTQY
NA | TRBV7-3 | ASSFVESGELF
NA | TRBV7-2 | ASSLVSNYGYT
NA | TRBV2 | ASTDGNQPQH
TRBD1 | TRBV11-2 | ASSFLGGTGATDTQY
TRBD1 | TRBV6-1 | ASSLGQNSNQPQH
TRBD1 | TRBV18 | ASSPPQGETQY
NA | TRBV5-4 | ASSLSAGAGEQY
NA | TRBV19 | ASSTTQGKETQY
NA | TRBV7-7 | ASSFDYGGTGELF
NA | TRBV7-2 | ASSPREGEKLF
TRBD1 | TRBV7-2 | ASSRTSGTAYEQY
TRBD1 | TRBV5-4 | ASSFSGQGPYNEQF
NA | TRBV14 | ASSQQGTGELF
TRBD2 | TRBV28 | ATLAGGVGTDTQY
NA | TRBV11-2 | ASSSTRETQY
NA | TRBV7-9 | ASSTTTPGDTQY
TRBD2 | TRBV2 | ASSGRTSGKNTGELF
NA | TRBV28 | ASSPPLGGHTYNEQF
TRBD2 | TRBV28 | ASLNSGTSGNTGELF
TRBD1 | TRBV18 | ASSPFRGQEAEAF
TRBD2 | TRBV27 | ASSPGLADYQETQY
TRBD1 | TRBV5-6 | ASSRDRGLSYNEQF
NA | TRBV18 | ASSPIGTPTGEQY
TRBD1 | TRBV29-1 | SVEGGGQGVVQETQY
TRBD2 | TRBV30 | AWSLGLAGSTDTQY
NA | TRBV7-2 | ASSLDSDTQY
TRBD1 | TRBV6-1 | ASSDRANTEAF
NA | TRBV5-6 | ASSPGDHYGYT
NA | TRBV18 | ASSPRVGGTNEQF
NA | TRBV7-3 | ASSQDSPYNEQF
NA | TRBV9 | ASSVQGNDEQY
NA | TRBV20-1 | SATTWSEQY
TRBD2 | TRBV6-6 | ASSRGLAGRQETQY
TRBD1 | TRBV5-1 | ASSLEGGTGVDQPQH
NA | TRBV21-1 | ASSKVVGGYDEQY
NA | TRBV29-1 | SVEIGDEQF
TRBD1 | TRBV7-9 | ASSLRDRGFVGQF
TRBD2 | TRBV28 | ASSIQAGGNEQY
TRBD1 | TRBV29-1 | TARQGADTQY
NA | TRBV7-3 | ASSLVFGNYNEQF
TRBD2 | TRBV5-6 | ASSQRLAGGQETQY
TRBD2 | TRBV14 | ASSQGLWRSGGYEQF